This T cell receptor (beta chain) was retrieved from a study of blood T cell repertoires in COVID-19. The protocol was immunoSEQ multiplex PCR, while the TCRdb copy is restricted to in-frame clones and leaves out a portion. Of around 250,000 clones in the sample, 70% to 90% were seen once. The CDR3 runs to 16 residues. The germline V gene encodes CDR1 LNHDA and CDR2 SQIVND (reference sequence). The J segment lost 2 bases and the V segment lost 3 bases, leaving 6 bases of the junction unmatched. Sequencing used peripheral blood. The source of this sequence is a man in his fifties or sixties who had recovered from COVID-19. V and J are TRBV19 and TRBJ2-3; 9 bases align to TRBD2. CDR3 nucleotide sequence: TGTGCCAGTAGTATTGGTGCGGGGGGGATCACAGATACGCAGTATTTT. Its protein is CASSIGAGGITDTQYF.